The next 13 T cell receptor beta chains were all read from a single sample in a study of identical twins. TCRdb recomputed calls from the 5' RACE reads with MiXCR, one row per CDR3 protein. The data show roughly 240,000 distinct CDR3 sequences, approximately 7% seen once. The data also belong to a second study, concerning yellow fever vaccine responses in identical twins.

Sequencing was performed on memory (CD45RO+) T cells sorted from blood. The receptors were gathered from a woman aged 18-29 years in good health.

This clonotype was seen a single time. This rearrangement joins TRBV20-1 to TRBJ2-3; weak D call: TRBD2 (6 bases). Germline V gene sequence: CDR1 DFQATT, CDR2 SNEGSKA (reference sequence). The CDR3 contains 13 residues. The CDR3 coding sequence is TGCAGCCCTCAAGGCGGGAACACAGATACGCAGTATTTT. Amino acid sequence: CSPQGGNTDTQYF.

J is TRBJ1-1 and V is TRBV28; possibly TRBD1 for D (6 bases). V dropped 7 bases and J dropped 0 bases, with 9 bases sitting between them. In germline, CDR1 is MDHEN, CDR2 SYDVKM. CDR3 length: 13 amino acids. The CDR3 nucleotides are TGTGCCAGCAAACACAGGGTGAACACTGAAGCTTTCTTT. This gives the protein CASKHRVNTEAFF.

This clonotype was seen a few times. The CDR3 coding sequence is TGTGCCAGCAGCCCACGGGACAGGGTAGCAGATACGCAGTATTTT. Its protein product is CASSPRDRVADTQYF. The V call is TRBV7-9, the J call TRBJ2-3, with 9 bases fitting TRBD1. J was trimmed by 4 bases and V by 5 bases; bases with no gene match: 7. CDR1 and CDR2 (germline): SEHNR, FQNEAQ (reference sequence). The CDR3 covers 15 residues.

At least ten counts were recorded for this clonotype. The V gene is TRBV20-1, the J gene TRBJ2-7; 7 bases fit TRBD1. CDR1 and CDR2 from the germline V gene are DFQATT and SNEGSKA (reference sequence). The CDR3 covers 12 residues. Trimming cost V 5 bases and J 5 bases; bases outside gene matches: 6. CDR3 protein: CSALPQGDEQYV. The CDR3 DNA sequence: TGCAGTGCTCTGCCTCAGGGGGACGAGCAGTACGTC.

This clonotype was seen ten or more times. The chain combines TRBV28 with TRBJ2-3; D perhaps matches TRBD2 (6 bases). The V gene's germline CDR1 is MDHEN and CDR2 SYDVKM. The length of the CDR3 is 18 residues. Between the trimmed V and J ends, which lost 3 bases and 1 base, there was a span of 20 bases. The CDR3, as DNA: TGTGCCAGCAGTTTCGCTTTTGGACTAACAATAGGCACAGATACGCAGTATTTT. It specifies CASSFAFGLTIGTDTQYF.

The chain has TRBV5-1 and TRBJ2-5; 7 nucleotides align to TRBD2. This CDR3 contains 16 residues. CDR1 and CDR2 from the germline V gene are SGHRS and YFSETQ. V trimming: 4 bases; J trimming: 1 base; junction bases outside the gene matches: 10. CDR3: CASSPEGEGLQETQYF. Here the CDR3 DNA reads TGCGCCAGCAGCCCCGAAGGGGAGGGCCTCCAAGAGACCCAGTACTTC.

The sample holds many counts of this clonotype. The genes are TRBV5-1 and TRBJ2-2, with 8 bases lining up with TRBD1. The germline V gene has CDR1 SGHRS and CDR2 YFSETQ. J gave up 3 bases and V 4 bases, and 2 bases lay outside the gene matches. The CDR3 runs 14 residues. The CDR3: CASSPTGDTGELFF. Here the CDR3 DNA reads TGCGCCAGCAGCCCGACAGGGGACACCGGGGAGCTGTTTTTT.

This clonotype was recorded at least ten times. The CDR3 DNA follows: TGTGCCAGCAGCTTAGGGCTAGACCCAGAGACCCAGTACTTC. This codes for CASSLGLDPETQYF. V gene TRBV5-5 combines with J gene TRBJ2-5; D not resolved. V dropped 2 bases and J dropped 4 bases, with 12 bases sitting between them. Germline values: CDR1 SGHKS, CDR2 YYEKEE (reference sequence). The CDR3 is 14 residues long.

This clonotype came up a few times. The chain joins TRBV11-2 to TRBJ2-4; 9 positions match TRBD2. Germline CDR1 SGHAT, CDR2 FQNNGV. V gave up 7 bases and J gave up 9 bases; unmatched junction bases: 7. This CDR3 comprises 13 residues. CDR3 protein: CASTAGAGGIQYF. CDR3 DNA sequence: TGTGCCAGCACCGCGGGAGCGGGGGGCATTCAGTACTTC.

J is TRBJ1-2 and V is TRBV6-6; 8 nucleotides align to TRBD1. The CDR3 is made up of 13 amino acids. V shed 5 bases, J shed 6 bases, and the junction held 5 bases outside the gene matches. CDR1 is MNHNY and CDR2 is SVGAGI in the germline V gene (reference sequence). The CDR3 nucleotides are TGTGCCAGCAGTACGACAGGGGTAGATGGCTACACCTTC. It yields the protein CASSTTGVDGYTF.

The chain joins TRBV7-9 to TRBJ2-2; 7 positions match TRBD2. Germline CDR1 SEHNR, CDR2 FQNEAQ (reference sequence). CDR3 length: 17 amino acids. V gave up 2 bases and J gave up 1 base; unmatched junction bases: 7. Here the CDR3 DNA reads TGTGCCAGCAGCTTAACGGCACCTAGCGGGAACACCGGGGAGCTGTTTTTT. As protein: CASSLTAPSGNTGELFF.

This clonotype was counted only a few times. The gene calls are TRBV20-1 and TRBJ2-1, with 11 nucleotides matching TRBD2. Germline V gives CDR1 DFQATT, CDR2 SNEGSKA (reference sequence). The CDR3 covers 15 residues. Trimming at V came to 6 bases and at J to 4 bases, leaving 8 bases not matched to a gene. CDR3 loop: CSASTSGGTYNEQFF. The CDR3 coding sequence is TGCAGTGCATCAACTAGCGGGGGAACGTACAATGAGCAGTTCTTC.

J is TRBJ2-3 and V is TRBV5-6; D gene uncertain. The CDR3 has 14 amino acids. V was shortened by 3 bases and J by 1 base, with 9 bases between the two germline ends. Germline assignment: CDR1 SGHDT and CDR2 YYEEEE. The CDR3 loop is CASSSSYGTDTQYF. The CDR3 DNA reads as TGTGCCAGCAGCTCGTCTTATGGCACAGATACGCAGTATTTT.